These T cell receptor beta chains were read from a single sample in a study of cytomegalovirus exposure and HLA in healthy donors. Assay used: immunoSEQ multiplex PCR; TCRdb lists only in-frame clones, some missing. The repertoire holds about 110,000 clones, with approximately 70% as singletons. Sequenced: PBMCs. The source of these receptors is a man younger than 40 in good health and CMV-seropositive. Each CDR3 is given with its conserved first and last residue. Fields, in order: CDR3 length, clone size, J gene, D gene, V gene, CDR3 DNA, CDR3 protein. A D gene is named only where the DNA matches it firmly. A clone size is listed for some rows: how often the clone was seen (once, few, many), or a class if it is expanded.

length: 12; size: -; J: TRBJ2-1; D: -; V: TRBV27; DNA: TGTGCCAGCAAGCCCACTACCGATGAGCAGTTCTTC; CDR3: CASKPTTDEQFF
length: 13; size: -; J: TRBJ1-1; D: -; V: TRBV7-6; DNA: TGTGCCAGCAGGTCGGGGTCGAACACTGAAGCTTTCTTT; CDR3: CASRSGSNTEAFF
length: 14; size: -; J: TRBJ1-1; D: -; V: TRBV28; DNA: TGTGCCAGCAGTTTATCGGGGGAGGACACTGAAGCTTTCTTT; CDR3: CASSLSGEDTEAFF
length: 14; size: -; J: TRBJ2-5; D: -; V: TRBV11-3; DNA: TGTGCCAGCAGCTTAGATGGGGCGCGAGAGACCCAGTACTTC; CDR3: CASSLDGARETQYF
length: 16; size: -; J: TRBJ1-4; D: -; V: TRBV19; DNA: TGTGCCAGTAGGATAACAGGGTTTATAACTAATGAAAAACTGTTTTTT; CDR3: CASRITGFITNEKLFF
length: 15; size: -; J: TRBJ2-2; D: -; V: TRBV4-1; DNA: TGCGCCAGCAGCCGAGTTGACAGCAACACCGGGGAGCTGTTTTTT; CDR3: CASSRVDSNTGELFF
length: 14; size: -; J: TRBJ1-2; D: TRBD1; V: TRBV27; DNA: TGTGCCAGCAGTTTAAGACAGGGGTCCTATGGCTACACCTTC; CDR3: CASSLRQGSYGYTF
length: 12; size: -; J: TRBJ1-5; D: -; V: TRBV19; DNA: TGTGCCAGTAGTCCAGGGGATCAGCCCCAGCATTTT; CDR3: CASSPGDQPQHF
length: 15; size: few; J: TRBJ2-5; D: -; V: TRBV7-2; DNA: TGTGCCAGCAGCTTAGACGGGATTAGGGCCGGGACCCAGTACTTC; CDR3: CASSLDGIRAGTQYF
length: 19; size: -; J: TRBJ2-1; D: TRBD2; V: TRBV4-1; DNA: TGCGCCAGCAGCCAAGACACGAGACTAGCGGGACACTCCTACAATGAGCAGTTCTTC; CDR3: CASSQDTRLAGHSYNEQFF
length: 14; size: -; J: TRBJ2-3; D: TRBD1; V: TRBV7-3; DNA: TGTGCCAGCAGCCCAGACAGGGGGCCAGATACGCAGTATTTT; CDR3: CASSPDRGPDTQYF
length: 13; size: -; J: TRBJ1-2; D: TRBD1; V: TRBV7-2; DNA: TGTGCCAGCAGCTTAGGAGGGGGCAATGGCTACACCTTC; CDR3: CASSLGGGNGYTF
length: 15; size: few; J: TRBJ2-3; D: -; V: TRBV27; DNA: TGTGCCAGCAGTTCGCCGCGGCATGGCACAGATACGCAGTATTTT; CDR3: CASSSPRHGTDTQYF
length: 17; size: -; J: TRBJ1-1; D: -; V: TRBV28; DNA: TGTGCCAGCAGTTTGTCTGCCCCGGAGAATCCGAGGACTGAAGCTTTCTTT; CDR3: CASSLSAPENPRTEAFF
length: 15; size: few; J: TRBJ2-2; D: TRBD1; V: TRBV5-1; DNA: TGCGCCAGCAGCTCACGACAGGGGAACACCGGGGAGCTGTTTTTT; CDR3: CASSSRQGNTGELFF
length: 15; size: -; J: TRBJ2-3; D: TRBD1; V: TRBV30; DNA: TGTGCCTGGAGGGCCCGGGACAGGGGAACAGATACGCAGTATTTT; CDR3: CAWRARDRGTDTQYF
length: 14; size: once; J: TRBJ1-4; D: TRBD1; V: TRBV29-1; DNA: TGCAGCGTTATGCGGACAGGGTTAAATGAAAAACTGTTTTTT; CDR3: CSVMRTGLNEKLFF
length: 12; size: -; J: TRBJ2-1; D: -; V: TRBV11-3; DNA: TGTGCCACCTCAGCTGATCGAGGTGAGCAGTTCTTC; CDR3: CATSADRGEQFF
length: 15; size: few; J: TRBJ2-3; D: TRBD1; V: TRBV6-1; DNA: TGTGCCAGCTCCCAGTGGGGACAGGGGACAGATACGCAGTATTTT; CDR3: CASSQWGQGTDTQYF
length: 13; size: once; J: TRBJ2-3; D: -; V: TRBV9; DNA: TGTGCCAGCAGCGTATGGGACTCCGCTACGCAGTATTTT; CDR3: CASSVWDSATQYF
length: 16; size: -; J: TRBJ1-3; D: -; V: TRBV4-1; DNA: TGCGCCAGCAGCCAAGGTTCGGCAGGCCTCGGAAACACCATATATTTT; CDR3: CASSQGSAGLGNTIYF
length: 20; size: -; J: TRBJ2-5; D: TRBD2; V: TRBV11-2; DNA: TGTGCCAGCAGCTTAGAGCCCTTGCCTAGCGGGAGCTCCCCTCAAGAGACCCAGTACTTC; CDR3: CASSLEPLPSGSSPQETQYF
length: 17; size: -; J: TRBJ1-5; D: -; V: TRBV30; DNA: TGTGCCTGGAGTTTTTATGGACAGATGAATAGCAATCAGCCCCAGCATTTT; CDR3: CAWSFYGQMNSNQPQHF
length: 16; size: -; J: TRBJ2-1; D: -; V: TRBV5-1; DNA: TGCGCCAGCAGCCTGGGGCGGGGAGTACTAGGGAATGAGCAGTTCTTC; CDR3: CASSLGRGVLGNEQFF
length: 15; size: -; J: TRBJ2-1; D: TRBD1; V: TRBV6-5; DNA: TGTGCCAGCAGCCCCCCTGGGACAGACTACAATGAGCAGTTCTTC; CDR3: CASSPPGTDYNEQFF
length: 13; size: -; J: TRBJ1-1; D: TRBD1; V: TRBV5-1; DNA: TGCGCCAGCAGTCGGGACAGTACGACTGAAGCTTTCTTT; CDR3: CASSRDSTTEAFF
length: 14; size: -; J: TRBJ1-2; D: TRBD1; V: TRBV29-1; DNA: TGCAGCGTTGATGGGACAGGGGGCGGATATGGCTACACCTTC; CDR3: CSVDGTGGGYGYTF
length: 14; size: -; J: TRBJ2-7; D: -; V: TRBV19; DNA: TGTGCCAGTAGTATAGAAAGAGGAACGTACGAGCAGTACTTC; CDR3: CASSIERGTYEQYF
length: 15; size: -; J: TRBJ1-2; D: -; V: TRBV11-2; DNA: TGTGCCAGCAGCTTATGGTCCGACAGCCACCATGGCTACACCTTC; CDR3: CASSLWSDSHHGYTF
length: 15; size: -; J: TRBJ1-5; D: TRBD1; V: TRBV7-8; DNA: TGTGCCAGCACCCTACAGGGGGCGCAAAGTCAGCCCCAGCATTTT; CDR3: CASTLQGAQSQPQHF
length: 15; size: -; J: TRBJ1-4; D: -; V: TRBV11-2; DNA: TGTGCCAGCAGCTCAACCGGGACTATTAATGAAAAACTGTTTTTT; CDR3: CASSSTGTINEKLFF
length: 16; size: -; J: TRBJ2-3; D: TRBD2; V: TRBV5-1; DNA: TGCGCCAGCAGCTCCGGGACTAGCGTTAGGACAGATACGCAGTATTTT; CDR3: CASSSGTSVRTDTQYF
length: 15; size: -; J: TRBJ1-1; D: -; V: TRBV5-1; DNA: TGCGCCAGCAGCTTAAGTTCGGGACTAAACACTGAAGCTTTCTTT; CDR3: CASSLSSGLNTEAFF
length: 11; size: -; J: TRBJ1-1; D: -; V: TRBV5-4; DNA: TGTGCCAGCAGCTTGGAACAGAAAGCTTTCTTT; CDR3: CASSLEQKAFF
length: 15; size: -; J: TRBJ2-5; D: TRBD1; V: TRBV19; DNA: TGTGCCAGTACCTTAGGACAGGGGGCGGGAGAGACCCAGTACTTC; CDR3: CASTLGQGAGETQYF
length: 18; size: -; J: TRBJ2-2; D: -; V: TRBV5-1; DNA: TGCGCCAGCAGCTTGTCAGCGGGTAGGACCGCGAACACCGGGGAGCTGTTTTTT; CDR3: CASSLSAGRTANTGELFF